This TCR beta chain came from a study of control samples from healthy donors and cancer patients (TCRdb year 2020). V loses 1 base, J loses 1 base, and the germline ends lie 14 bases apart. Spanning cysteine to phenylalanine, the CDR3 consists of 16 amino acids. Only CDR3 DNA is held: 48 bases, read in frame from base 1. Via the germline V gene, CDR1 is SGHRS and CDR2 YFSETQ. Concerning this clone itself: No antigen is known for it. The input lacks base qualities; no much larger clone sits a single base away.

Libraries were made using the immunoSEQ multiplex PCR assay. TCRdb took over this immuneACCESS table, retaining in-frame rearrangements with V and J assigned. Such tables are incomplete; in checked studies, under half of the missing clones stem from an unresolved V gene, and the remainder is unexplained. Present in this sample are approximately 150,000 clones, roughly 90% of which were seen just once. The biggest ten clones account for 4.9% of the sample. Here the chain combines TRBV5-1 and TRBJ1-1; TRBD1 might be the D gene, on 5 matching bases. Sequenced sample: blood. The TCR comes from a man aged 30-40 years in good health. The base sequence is TGCGCCAGCAGCTTGTTGGGGGACCTAGCGAACACTGAAGCTTTCTTT. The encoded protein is CASSLLGDLANTEAFF.